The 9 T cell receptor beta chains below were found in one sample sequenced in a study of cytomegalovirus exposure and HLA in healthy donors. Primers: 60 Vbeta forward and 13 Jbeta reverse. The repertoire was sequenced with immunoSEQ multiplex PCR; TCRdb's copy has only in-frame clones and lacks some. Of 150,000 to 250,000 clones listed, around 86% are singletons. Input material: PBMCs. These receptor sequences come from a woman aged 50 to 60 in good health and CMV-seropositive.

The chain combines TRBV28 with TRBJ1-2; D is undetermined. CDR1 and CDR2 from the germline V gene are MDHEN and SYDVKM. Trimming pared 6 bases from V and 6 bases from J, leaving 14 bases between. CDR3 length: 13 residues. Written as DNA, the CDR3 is TGTGCCAGCAGCCCGCCCGGGTTGCATGGCTACACCTTC. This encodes CASSPPGLHGYTF.

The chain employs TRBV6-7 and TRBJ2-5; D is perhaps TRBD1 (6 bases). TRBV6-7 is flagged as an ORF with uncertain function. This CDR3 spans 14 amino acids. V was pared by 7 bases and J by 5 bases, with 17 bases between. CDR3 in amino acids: CASTLRGGWETQYF. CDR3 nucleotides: TGTGCCAGCACCCTACGAGGGGGATGGGAGACCCAGTACTTC.

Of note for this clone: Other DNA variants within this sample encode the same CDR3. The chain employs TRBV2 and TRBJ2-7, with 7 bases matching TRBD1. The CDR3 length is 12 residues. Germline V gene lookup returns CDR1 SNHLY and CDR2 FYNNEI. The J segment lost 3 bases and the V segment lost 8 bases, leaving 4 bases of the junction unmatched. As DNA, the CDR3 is TGTGCCAGCGGCAGGGGGAACTACGAGCAGTACTTC. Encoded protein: CASGRGNYEQYF. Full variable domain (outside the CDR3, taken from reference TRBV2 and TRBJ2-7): EPEVTQTPSHQVTQMGQEVILRCVPISNHLYFYWYRQILGQKVEFLVSFYNNEISEKSEIFDDQFSVERPDGSNFTLKIRSTKLEDSAMYFCASGRGNYEQYFGPGTRLTVT.

The CDR3 sequence is CASRSRQGKTSYEQYF. Here the CDR3 DNA reads TGTGCCAGCAGGAGCCGACAGGGTAAAACGTCCTACGAGCAGTACTTC. The rearrangement joins TRBV2 to TRBJ2-5; 7 positions match TRBD1. The J call is in doubt because the DNA end fits TRBJ2-7 better. CDR1 SNHLY and CDR2 FYNNEI come from the germline V gene. CDR3 size: 16 residues.

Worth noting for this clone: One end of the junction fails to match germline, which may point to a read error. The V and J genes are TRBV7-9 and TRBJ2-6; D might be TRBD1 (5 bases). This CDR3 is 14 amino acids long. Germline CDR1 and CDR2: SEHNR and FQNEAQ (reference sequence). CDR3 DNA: TGTGCCAGCAGCCCCGGAACTGGGGCCAACGGCCTGACTTTC. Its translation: CASSPGTGANGLTF.

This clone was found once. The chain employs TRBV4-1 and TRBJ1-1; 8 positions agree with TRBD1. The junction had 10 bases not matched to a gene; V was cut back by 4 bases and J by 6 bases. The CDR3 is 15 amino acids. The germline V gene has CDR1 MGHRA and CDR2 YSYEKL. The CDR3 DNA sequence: TGCGCCAGCAGCCTTCGGACAGGGTTAGTGGCTGAAGCTTTCTTT. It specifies CASSLRTGLVAEAFF.

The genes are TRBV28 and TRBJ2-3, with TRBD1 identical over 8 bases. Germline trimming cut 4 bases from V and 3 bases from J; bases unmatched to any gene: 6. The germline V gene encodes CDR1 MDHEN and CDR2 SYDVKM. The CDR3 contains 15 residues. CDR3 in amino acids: CASSSTGDFTDTQYF. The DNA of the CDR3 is TGTGCCAGCAGTTCGACAGGGGATTTTACAGATACGCAGTATTTT.

The CDR3 region is CASSSRQGEDYGYTF. In DNA, the CDR3 is TGTGCCAGCAGCTCACGACAGGGGGAAGACTATGGCTACACCTTC. The chain combines TRBV9 with TRBJ1-2, with 9 nucleotides matching TRBD1. This CDR3 spans 15 amino acids. The germline CDR1 and CDR2 sequences are SGDLS and YYNGEE. V shed 4 bases, J shed 3 bases, and the junction held 7 bases outside the gene matches.

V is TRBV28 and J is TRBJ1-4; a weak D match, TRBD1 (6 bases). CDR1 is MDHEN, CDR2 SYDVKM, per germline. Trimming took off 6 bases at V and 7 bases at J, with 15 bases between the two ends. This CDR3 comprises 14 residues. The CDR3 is CASSLRGGAEKLFF. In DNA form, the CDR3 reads TGTGCCAGCAGCCTAAGGGGGGGAGCTGAAAAACTGTTTTTT.